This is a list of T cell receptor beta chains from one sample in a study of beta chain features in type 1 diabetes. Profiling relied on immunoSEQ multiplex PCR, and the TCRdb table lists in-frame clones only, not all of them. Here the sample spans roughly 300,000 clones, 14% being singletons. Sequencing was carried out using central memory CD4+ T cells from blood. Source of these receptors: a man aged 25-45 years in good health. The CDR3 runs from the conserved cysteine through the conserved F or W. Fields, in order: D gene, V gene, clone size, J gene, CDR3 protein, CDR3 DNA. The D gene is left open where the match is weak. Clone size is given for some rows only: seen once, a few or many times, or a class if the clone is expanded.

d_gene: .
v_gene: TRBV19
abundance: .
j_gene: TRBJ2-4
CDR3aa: CASSRREAKNIQYF
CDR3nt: TGTGCCAGTTCCCGGAGGGAGGCCAAAAACATTCAGTACTTC

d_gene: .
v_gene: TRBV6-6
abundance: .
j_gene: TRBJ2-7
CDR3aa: CASSDRNRYEQYF
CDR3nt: TGTGCCAGCTCGGATCGTAATCGGTACGAGCAGTACTTC

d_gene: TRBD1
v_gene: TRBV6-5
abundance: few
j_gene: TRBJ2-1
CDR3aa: CASSYRDRGIEQFF
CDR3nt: TGTGCCAGCAGTTATCGGGACAGGGGGATTGAGCAGTTCTTC

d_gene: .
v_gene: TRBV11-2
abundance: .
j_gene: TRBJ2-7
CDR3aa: CASRGGVAYEQYF
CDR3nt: TGCGCCAGCCGAGGGGGGGTAGCCTACGAGCAGTACTTC

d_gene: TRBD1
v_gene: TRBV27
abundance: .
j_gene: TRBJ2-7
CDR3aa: CASSIQGTGFNEQYF
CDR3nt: TGTGCCAGCAGTATCCAGGGGACAGGGTTTAACGAGCAGTACTTC

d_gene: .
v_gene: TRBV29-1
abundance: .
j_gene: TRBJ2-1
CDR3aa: CSGRRAYNEQFF
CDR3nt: TGCAGCGGCCGGAGGGCCTACAATGAGCAGTTCTTC

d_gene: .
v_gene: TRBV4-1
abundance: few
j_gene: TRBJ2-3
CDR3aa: CASSPAGGRTDTQYF
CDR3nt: TGCGCCAGCAGCCCGGCCGGGGGGCGCACAGATACGCAGTATTTT

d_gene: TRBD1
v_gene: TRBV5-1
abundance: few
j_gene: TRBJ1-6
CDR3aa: CAGGGQGPCSPLHF
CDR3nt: TGCGCCGGAGGGGGACAGGGGCCTTGCTCACCCCTCCACTTT

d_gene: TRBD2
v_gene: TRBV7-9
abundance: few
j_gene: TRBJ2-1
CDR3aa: CASSLFSRLAGYNEQFF
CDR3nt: TGTGCCAGCAGCTTGTTCAGCCGACTAGCGGGATACAATGAGCAGTTCTTC

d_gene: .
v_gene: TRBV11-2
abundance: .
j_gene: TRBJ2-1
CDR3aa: CASSSILDRQEQFF
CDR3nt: TGTGCCAGCAGCTCCATCCTGGACAGACAAGAGCAGTTCTTC

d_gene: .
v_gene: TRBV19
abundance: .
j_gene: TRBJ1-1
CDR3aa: CASSYGFDTEAFF
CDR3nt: TGTGCCAGTAGTTACGGGTTTGACACTGAAGCTTTCTTT

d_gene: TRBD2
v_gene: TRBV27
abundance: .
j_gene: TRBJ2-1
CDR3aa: CASSQEGLAGNHHINNEQFF
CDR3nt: TGTGCCAGCTCTCAGGAGGGACTAGCGGGAAACCATCACATAAACAATGAGCAGTTCTTC

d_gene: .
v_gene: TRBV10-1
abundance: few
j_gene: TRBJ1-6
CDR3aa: CASSPGTLSPLHF
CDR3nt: TGCGCCAGCAGCCCCGGGACCCTCTCACCCCTCCACTTT

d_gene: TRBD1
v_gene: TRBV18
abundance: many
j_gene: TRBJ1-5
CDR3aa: CASSPSSGGSNQPQHF
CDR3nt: TGTGCCAGCTCACCGTCCTCAGGGGGCAGCAATCAGCCCCAGCATTTT

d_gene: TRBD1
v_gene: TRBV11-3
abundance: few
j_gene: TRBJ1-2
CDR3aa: CASSQRTGGYTF
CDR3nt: TGTGCCAGCAGCCAGCGGACAGGTGGCTACACCTTC

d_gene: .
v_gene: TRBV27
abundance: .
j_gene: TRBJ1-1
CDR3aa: CASSLTARVQNTEAFF
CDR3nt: TGTGCCAGCAGTCTCACCGCCAGGGTCCAGAACACTGAAGCTTTCTTT

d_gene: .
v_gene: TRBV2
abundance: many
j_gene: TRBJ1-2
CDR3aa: CASRPTGLYGYTF
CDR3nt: TGTGCCAGCAGGCCGACAGGACTCTATGGCTACACCTTC

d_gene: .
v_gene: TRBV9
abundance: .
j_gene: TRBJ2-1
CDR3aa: CASSRQGSSYNEQFF
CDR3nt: TGTGCCAGCAGCCGACAAGGGAGCTCCTACAATGAGCAGTTCTTC

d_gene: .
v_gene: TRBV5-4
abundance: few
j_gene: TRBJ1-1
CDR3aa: CASSFPNTEAFF
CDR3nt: TGTGCCAGCAGCTTCCCTAACACTGAAGCTTTCTTT

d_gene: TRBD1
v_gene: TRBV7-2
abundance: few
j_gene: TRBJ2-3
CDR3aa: CASSVTGGVGTDTQYF
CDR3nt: TGTGCCAGCAGCGTAACAGGGGGCGTCGGCACAGATACGCAGTATTTT

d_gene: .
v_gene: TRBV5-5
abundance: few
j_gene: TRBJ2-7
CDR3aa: CASSLGGGGGSYEQYF
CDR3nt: TGTGCCAGCAGCTTGGGAGGCGGGGGCGGCTCCTACGAGCAGTACTTC

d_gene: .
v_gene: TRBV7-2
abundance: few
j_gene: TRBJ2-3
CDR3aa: CASSLVNPRTDTQYF
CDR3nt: TGTGCCAGCAGCTTAGTAAATCCCCGCACAGATACGCAGTATTTT

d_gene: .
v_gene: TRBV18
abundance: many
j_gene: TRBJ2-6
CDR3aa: CASSIGPPLSGANVLTF
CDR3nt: TGTGCCAGCTCGATAGGGCCTCCTCTCTCTGGGGCCAACGTCCTGACTTTC

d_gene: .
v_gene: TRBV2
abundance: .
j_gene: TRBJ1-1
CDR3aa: CATTFERDTEAFF
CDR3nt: TGTGCCACAACCTTCGAACGGGACACTGAAGCTTTCTTT

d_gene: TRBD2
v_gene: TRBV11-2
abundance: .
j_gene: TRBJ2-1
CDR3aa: CASLPELAGKLGQFF
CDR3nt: TGTGCCAGCCTACCGGAGCTAGCGGGTAAATTAGGGCAGTTCTTC

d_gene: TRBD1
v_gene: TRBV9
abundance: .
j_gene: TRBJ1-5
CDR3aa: CASSGTGGVQPQHF
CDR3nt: TGTGCCAGCAGCGGAACAGGGGGCGTTCAGCCCCAGCATTTT

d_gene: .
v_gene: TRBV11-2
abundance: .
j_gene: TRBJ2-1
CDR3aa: CASSLAGGVAFLAHNEQFF
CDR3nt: TGTGCCAGCAGCTTAGCGGGTGGCGTCGCGTTTTTGGCGCACAATGAGCAGTTCTTC

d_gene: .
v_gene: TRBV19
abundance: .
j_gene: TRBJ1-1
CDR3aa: CASSITSTAGTEAFF
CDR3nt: TGTGCCAGTAGTATAACATCGACTGCGGGCACTGAAGCTTTCTTT

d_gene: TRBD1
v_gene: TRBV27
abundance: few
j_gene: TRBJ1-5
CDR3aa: CASSFRIGQGLHQPQHF
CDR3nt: TGTGCCAGCAGTTTCCGCATAGGACAGGGACTCCATCAGCCCCAGCATTTT

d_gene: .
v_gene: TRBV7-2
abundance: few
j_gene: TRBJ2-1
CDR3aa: CASSSRLNEQFF
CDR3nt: TGTGCCAGCAGCTCTAGGCTAAATGAGCAGTTCTTC

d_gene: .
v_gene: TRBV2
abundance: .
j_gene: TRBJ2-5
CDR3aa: CASAGHPRETQYF
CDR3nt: TGTGCCAGCGCCGGCCATCCGAGGGAGACCCAGTACTTC

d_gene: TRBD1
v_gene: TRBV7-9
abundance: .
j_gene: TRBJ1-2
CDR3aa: CASSSRQGTRGYTF
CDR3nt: TGTGCCAGCAGCTCGAGACAGGGTACTCGTGGCTACACCTTC

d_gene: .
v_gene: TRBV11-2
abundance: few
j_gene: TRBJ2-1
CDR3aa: CASSFGAAEPGEQFF
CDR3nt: TGTGCCAGCAGCTTTGGGGCGGCAGAACCGGGTGAGCAGTTCTTC

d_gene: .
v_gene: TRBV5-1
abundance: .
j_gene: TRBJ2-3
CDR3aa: CASSDSTDTQYF
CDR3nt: TGCGCCAGCAGCGATAGCACAGATACGCAGTATTTT

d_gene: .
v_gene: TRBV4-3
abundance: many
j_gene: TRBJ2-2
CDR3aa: CASSRNQGGLGTGELFF
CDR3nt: TGCGCCAGCAGCCGGAACCAGGGTGGTTTGGGCACCGGGGAGCTGTTTTTT

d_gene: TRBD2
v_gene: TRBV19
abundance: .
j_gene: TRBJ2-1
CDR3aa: CASSTQAGGPEMEQFF
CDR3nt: TGTGCCAGTAGTACCCAAGCGGGAGGGCCTGAAATGGAGCAGTTCTTC

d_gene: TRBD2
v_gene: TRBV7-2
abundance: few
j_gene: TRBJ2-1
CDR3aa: CASSLGLAGYNEQFF
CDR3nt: TGTGCCAGCAGCTTGGGACTAGCGGGATACAATGAGCAGTTCTTC

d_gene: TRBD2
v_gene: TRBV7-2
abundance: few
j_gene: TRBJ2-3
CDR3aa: CASSLERGLTDTQYF
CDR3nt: TGTGCCAGCAGCTTAGAGCGGGGCCTCACAGATACGCAGTATTTT

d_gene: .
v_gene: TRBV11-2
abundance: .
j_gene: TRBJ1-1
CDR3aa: CASSLMGESEAFF
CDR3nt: TGTGCCAGCAGCTTAATGGGGGAATCTGAAGCTTTCTTT

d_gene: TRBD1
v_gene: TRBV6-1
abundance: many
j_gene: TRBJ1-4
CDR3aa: CASSEGGTGGKLFF
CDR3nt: TGTGCCAGCAGTGAGGGAGGGACAGGTGGAAAACTGTTTTTT

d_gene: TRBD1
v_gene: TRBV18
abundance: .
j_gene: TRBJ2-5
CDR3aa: CASSPLLEGQGGETQYF
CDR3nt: TGTGCCAGCTCACCACTTCTCGAGGGACAGGGAGGGGAGACCCAGTACTTC

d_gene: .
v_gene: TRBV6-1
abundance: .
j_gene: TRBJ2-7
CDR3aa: CASSEGPGSEQYF
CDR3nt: TGTGCCAGCAGTGAGGGCCCAGGGAGCGAGCAGTACTTC

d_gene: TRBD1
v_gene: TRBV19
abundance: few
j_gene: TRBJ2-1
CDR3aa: CASSPLGLGQGAREQFF
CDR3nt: TGTGCCAGTAGTCCCCTAGGGTTGGGACAGGGGGCTAGGGAGCAGTTCTTC

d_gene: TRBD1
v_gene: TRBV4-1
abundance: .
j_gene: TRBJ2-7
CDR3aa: CASSQDVGGQGLIYEQYF
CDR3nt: TGCGCCAGCAGCCAAGATGTAGGGGGACAGGGACTAATCTACGAGCAGTACTTC

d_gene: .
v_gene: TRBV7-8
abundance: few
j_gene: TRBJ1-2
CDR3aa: CASSLDPDGYTF
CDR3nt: TGTGCCAGCAGCTTAGACCCAGATGGCTACACCTTC

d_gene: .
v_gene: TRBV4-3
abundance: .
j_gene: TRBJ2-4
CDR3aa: CASSQDLLNIQYF
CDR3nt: TGCGCCAGCAGCCAAGATCTTTTAAACATTCAGTACTTC

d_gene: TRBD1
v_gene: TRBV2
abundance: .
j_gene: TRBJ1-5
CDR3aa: CASSDVSGGDQPQHF
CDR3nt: TGTGCCAGCAGTGATGTATCAGGGGGAGATCAGCCCCAGCATTTT

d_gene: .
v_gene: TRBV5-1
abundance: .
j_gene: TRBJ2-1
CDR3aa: CASNEGLGEQFF
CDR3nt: TGCGCCAGCAACGAGGGGTTGGGTGAGCAGTTCTTC

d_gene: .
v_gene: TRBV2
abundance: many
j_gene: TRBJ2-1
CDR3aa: CASSVVNEQFF
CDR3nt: TGTGCCAGCAGTGTAGTAAATGAGCAGTTCTTC

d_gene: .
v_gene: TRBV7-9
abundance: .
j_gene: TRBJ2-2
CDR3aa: CASSLEVGELFF
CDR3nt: TGTGCCAGCAGCTTGGAGGTCGGGGAGCTGTTTTTT

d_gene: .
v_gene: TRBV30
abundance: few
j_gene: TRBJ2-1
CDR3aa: CAWSVLNEQFF
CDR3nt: TGTGCCTGGAGTGTACTCAATGAGCAGTTCTTC

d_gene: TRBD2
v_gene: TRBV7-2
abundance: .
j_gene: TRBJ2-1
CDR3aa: CASSPRTSGAIYNEQFF
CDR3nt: TGTGCCAGCAGCCCCCGGACTAGCGGGGCCATATACAATGAGCAGTTCTTC

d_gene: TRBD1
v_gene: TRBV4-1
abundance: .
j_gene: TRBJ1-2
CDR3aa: CASSPDRDYGYTF
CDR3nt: TGTGCCAGCAGCCCGGACAGGGACTATGGCTACACCTTC

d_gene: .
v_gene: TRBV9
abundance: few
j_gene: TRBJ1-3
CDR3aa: CASGAGRNTIYF
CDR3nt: TGTGCCAGCGGCGCTGGTCGAAACACCATATATTTT

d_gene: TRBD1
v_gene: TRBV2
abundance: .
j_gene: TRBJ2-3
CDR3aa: CASSELWDRGRADTQYF
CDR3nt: TGTGCCAGCAGTGAGTTGTGGGACAGGGGGCGCGCAGATACGCAGTATTTT

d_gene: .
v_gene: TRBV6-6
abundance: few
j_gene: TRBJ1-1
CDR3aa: CASSVDSILAEAFF
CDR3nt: TGTGCCAGCAGTGTGGACAGTATATTAGCTGAAGCTTTCTTT

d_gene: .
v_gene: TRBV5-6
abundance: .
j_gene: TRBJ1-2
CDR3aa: CASSSASLLAGYTF
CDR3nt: TGTGCCAGCAGCTCCGCGTCGTTACTGGCTGGCTACACCTTC